This TCR beta chain derives from a study of cytomegalovirus exposure and HLA in healthy donors. The wider study: HLA-typed donors were the source of about 90 million unique TCRs held in an early data release. Study-wide findings and caveats: What was likely a sequencing artifact was a cluster of highly shared sequence variants. Indistinguishable V segments, including TRBV6-2 and TRBV6-3, were excluded.

Healthy people donating bone marrow made up the donors. PCR employed 60 Vbeta and 13 Jbeta primers. Assay used: immunoSEQ multiplex PCR; TCRdb lists only in-frame clones, some missing. The sample includes around 70,000 clones, around 73% seen only once; the top ten take around 3%. For this clone: Its matching antigen is unknown.

Germline CDR1 reads GTSNPN; CDR2 reads SVGIG (reference sequence). V was cut by 2 bases and J by 6 bases, with 7 bases left in between. The CDR3 contains 11 residues. The receptor was derived from a girl aged 10-17 years in good health and CMV-seropositive. Sequencing was performed on PBMCs. The chain combines TRBV30 with TRBJ1-1; maybe TRBD1 (5 bases). The chain's CDR3 is CAWSPGSEAFF. CDR3 nucleotide sequence: TGTGCCTGGAGTCCAGGGTCTGAAGCTTTCTTT.